What follows is one TCR beta chain and its context. No cognate antigen has been identified for it. Base qualities are not provided; no much larger clone lies one nucleotide away. TCRbeta CDR3 regions were amplified from genomic DNA by means of the immunoSEQ Assay, a bias-controlled multiplex PCR. The authors' analysis ran thus. The number of nucleated cells in each sample was estimated from the amplification of reference gene primers within the assay. To quantify the absolute abundance of each unique TCRbeta CDR3 rearrangement, sequence reads were collapsed and filtered. For each sample, productive Simpson clonality was calculated by taking the square root of Simpson's diversity index across productive rearrangements. TCRdb limited this immuneACCESS table to in-frame rearrangements with V and J called. A share of clones is missing; checked studies link under half to unresolved V genes, and the rest is unexplained. For V, J and clone size, that table is used; D and trimming come from the DNA. The sample contains roughly 140,000 clones, about nine tenths of them found a single time. The top ten clonotypes cover 2.3% of the sample.

Whole blood was collected in K2EDTA tubes by collaborating institutions according to the institutions' own protocols. For TCRbeta analysis, collaborator samples were shipped as frozen whole blood, as isolated PBMCs, or as DNA extracted from either sample type. These data come from a study of blood T cell repertoires in COVID-19 (dated by TCRdb to the early 2020s). The study in broad terms: Samples covering the acute and convalescent phases of COVID-19 were provided by collaborators in the United States, Italy and Spain. The material from the prospective study consisted of cDNA or gDNA derived from T cells, B-cell-depleted T cells, or PBMCs. Deeply sampled blood TCRbeta repertoires from subjects exposed to, actively infected with, or recovered from COVID-19 were included in the dataset. The repertoires were released in a freely available public database meant as a resource for research on the immune response to SARS-CoV-2. The samples were drawn from the first 160 participants of the ongoing ImmuneRACE study and from 1,254 subjects provided by 6 global collaborators. The sample metadata nearly always contained a de-identified subject ID, COVID-19 status, age in years and sex. Where available, HLA class I and class II types were obtained from metadata supplied by the sample provider rather than from assay-based typing. Overall study results and their limits: How much clinical and demographic metadata was included differed by source and by participant, and the metadata was provided uncurated.

Trimming at the junction amounts to 5 bases on V and 1 base on J, and the germline ends lie 11 bases apart. There are 14 amino acids in the CDR3, from cysteine to phenylalanine inclusive. Left in the record is the CDR3 DNA by itself, 42 bases read in frame from the first base. Per the germline V gene, SGDLS is the CDR1 and YYNGEE is the CDR2. The sequence joins TRBV9 to TRBJ2-3, with the D segment identity uncertain. The sequenced sample consisted of peripheral blood. This clonotype originated in a human donor in a cohort sampled during active COVID-19. For the CDR3, the sequence is CASSPAARTDTQYF. In nucleotide form, the sequence is TGTGCCAGCAGTCCGGCGGCCCGCACAGATACGCAGTATTTT.